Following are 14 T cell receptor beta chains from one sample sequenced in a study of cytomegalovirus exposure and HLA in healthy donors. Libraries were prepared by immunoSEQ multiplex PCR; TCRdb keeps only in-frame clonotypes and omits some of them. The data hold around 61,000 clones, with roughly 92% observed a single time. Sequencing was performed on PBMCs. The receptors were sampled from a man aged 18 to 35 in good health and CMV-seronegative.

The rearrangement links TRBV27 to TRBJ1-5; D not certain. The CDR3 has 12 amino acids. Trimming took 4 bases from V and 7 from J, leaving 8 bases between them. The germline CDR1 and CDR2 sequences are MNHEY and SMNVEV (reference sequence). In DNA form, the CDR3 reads TGTGCCAGCAGTTCATCTGGCCAGCCCCAGCATTTT. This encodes CASSSSGQPQHF.

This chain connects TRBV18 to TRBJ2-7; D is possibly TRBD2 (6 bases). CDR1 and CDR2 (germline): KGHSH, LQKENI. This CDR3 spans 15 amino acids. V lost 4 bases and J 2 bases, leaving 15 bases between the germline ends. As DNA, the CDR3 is TGTGCCAGCTCACAAGAAACCGGGAGCACCTACGAGCAGTACTTC. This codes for CASSQETGSTYEQYF.

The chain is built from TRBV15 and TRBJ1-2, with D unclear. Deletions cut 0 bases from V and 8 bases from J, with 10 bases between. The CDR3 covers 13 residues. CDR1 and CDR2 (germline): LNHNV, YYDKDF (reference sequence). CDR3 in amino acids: CATSRDEHGGYTF. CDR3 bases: TGTGCCACCAGCAGAGATGAACATGGCGGCTACACCTTC.

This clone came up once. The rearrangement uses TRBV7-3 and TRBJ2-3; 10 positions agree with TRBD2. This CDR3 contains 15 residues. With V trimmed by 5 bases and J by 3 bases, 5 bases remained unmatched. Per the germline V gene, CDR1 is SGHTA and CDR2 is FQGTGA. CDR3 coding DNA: TGTGCCAGCAGCCCAGGACTAGCGGTTACAGATACGCAGTATTTT. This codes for CASSPGLAVTDTQYF. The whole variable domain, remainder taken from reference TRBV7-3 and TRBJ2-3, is GAGVSQTPSNKVTEKGKYVELRCDPISGHTALYWYRQSLGQGPEFLIYFQGTGAADDSGLPNDRFFAVRPEGSVSTLKIQRTERGDSAVYLCASSPGLAVTDTQYFGPGTRLTVL.

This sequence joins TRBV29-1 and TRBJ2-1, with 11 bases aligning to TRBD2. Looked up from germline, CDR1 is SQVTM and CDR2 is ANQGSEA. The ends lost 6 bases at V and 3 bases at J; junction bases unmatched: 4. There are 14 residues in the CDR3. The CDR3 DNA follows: TGCAGCGTGGGGACTAGCGGAAGCTACAATGAGCAGTTCTTC. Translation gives CSVGTSGSYNEQFF.

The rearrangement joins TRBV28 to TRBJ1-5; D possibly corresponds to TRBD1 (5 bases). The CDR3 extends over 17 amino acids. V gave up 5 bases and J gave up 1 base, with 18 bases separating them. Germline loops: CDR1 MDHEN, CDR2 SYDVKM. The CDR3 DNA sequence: TGTGCCAGCAGTGCCGAGCGTGGGCAGGGAAGCAATCAGCCCCAGCATTTT. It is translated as CASSAERGQGSNQPQHF. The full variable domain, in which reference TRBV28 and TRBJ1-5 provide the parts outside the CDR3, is DVKVTQSSRYLVKRTGEKVFLECVQDMDHENMFWYRQDPGLGLRLIYFSYDVKMKEKGDIPEGYSVSREKKERFSLILESASTNQTSMYLCASSAERGQGSNQPQHFGDGTRLSIL.

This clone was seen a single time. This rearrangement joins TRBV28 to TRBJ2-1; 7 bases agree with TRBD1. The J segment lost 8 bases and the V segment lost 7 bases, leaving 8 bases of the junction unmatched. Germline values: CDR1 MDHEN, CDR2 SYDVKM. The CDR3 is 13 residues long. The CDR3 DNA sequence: TGTGCCAGCACCCGAGGGGGCGCTTATGAGCAGTTCTTC. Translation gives CASTRGGAYEQFF. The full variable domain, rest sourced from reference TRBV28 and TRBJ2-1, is DVKVTQSSRYLVKRTGEKVFLECVQDMDHENMFWYRQDPGLGLRLIYFSYDVKMKEKGDIPEGYSVSREKKERFSLILESASTNQTSMYLCASTRGGAYEQFFGPGTRLTVL.

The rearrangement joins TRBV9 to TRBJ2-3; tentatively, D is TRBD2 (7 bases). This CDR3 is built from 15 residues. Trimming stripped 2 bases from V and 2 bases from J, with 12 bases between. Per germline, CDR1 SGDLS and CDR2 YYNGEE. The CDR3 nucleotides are TGTGCCAGCAGCGTGGGGGGGCGGGACACAGATACGCAGTATTTT. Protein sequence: CASSVGGRDTDTQYF.

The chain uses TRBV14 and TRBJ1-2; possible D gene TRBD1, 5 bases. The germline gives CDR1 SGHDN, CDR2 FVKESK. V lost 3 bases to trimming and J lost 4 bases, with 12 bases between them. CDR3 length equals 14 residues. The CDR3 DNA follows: TGTGCCAGCAGCCAGGGGCAAAGGCTCTATGGCTACACCTTC. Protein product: CASSQGQRLYGYTF.

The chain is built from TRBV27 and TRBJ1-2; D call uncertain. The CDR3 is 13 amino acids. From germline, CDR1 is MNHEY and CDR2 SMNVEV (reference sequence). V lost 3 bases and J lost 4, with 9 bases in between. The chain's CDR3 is CASSFDGLYGYTF. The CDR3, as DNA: TGTGCCAGCAGTTTTGACGGACTCTATGGCTACACCTTC.

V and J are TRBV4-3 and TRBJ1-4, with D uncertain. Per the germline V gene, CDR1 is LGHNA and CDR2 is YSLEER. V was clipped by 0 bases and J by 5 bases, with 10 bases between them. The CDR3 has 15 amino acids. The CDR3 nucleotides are TGCGCCAGCAGCCAAGAACACCTCTCCAATGAAAAACTGTTTTTT. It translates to CASSQEHLSNEKLFF.

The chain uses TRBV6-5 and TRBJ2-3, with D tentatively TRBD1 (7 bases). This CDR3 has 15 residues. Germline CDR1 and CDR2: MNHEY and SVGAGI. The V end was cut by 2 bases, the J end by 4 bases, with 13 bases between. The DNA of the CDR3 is TGTGCCAGCAGTTACGGCCAGGGGGGAGCAGATACGCAGTATTTT. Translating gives CASSYGQGGADTQYF.

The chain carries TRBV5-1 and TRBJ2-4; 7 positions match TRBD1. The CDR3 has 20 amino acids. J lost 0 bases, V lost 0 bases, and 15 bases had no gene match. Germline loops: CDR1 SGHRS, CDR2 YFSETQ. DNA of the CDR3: TGCGCCAGCAGCTTGGGCCGGGACAGTGCCCGTGGACTAGCCAAAAACATTCAGTACTTC. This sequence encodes CASSLGRDSARGLAKNIQYF.

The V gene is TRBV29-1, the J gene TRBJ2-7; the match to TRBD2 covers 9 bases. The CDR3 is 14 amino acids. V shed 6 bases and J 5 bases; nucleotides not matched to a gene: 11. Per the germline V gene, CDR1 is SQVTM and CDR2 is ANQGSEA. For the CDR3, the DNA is TGCAGCGTGGGATTAGCGGGAGTTCCCCACGAGCAGTACTTC. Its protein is CSVGLAGVPHEQYF.